The T cell receptor (beta chain) described here comes from a study of cytomegalovirus exposure and HLA in healthy donors. Whole-study context: An earlier analysis identified approximately 120 million unique TCR beta sequences in about 200 million T cells. Whole-study findings and limits: About 87% or about 30% of the time was how often most TCR beta V segments were productive, according to an earlier analysis. The classifier was said to identify cytomegalovirus status with high specificity and sensitivity. A later analysis linked a missense DCLRE1C variant to TCR beta V- and J-gene trimming.

The germline gives CDR1 LGHNT, CDR2 FRNRAP. Trimming took off 6 bases at V and 1 base at J, with 4 bases between the two ends. CDR3 length: 13 amino acids. In the case of this clone: Antigen specificity is unknown.

This PCR relied on a set of 60 Vbeta primers and 13 Jbeta primers. Sequenced by immunoSEQ multiplex PCR; TCRdb stores in-frame clones only, minus some. Among 85,000 to 120,000 clones listed, around four fifths were seen once. The chain has TRBV12-5 and TRBJ2-6, with D unresolved. Sequenced: PBMCs. This clonotype was sampled from a man aged 50 to 60 in good health and CMV-seronegative. As DNA, the CDR3 is TGTGCTAGTGGCCCGTCTGGGGCCAACGTCCTGACTTTC. Translating it yields CASGPSGANVLTF.